This T cell receptor (beta chain) is from a study of blood T cell repertoires in COVID-19. About the research overall: Whether acute or convalescent, the COVID-19 samples came from the United States, Italy and Spain. PBMCs, B-cell-depleted T cells, or T cells provided the cDNA or gDNA that made up the material.

In the study's own analysis: Using reference gene primer amplification, nucleated cell counts were estimated. Produced via immunoSEQ multiplex PCR; TCRdb's table is partial and in-frame only. For V, J and clone size, that table is used; D and trimming come from the DNA. The table includes about 300,000 clones, about 85% detected once. The CDR3 runs 14 residues. Trimming removed 0 bases at V and 3 bases at J, with 9 bases between. Germline loops: CDR1 SGHRS, CDR2 YFSETQ. Sequencing input: peripheral blood. This clonotype was obtained from a human donor in a cohort sampled during active COVID-19. The chain combines TRBV5-1 with TRBJ2-5; possibly TRBD1 for D (5 bases). The DNA for the CDR3 is TGCGCCAGCAGCTTGGGACAGTTAGAAGAGACCCAGTACTTC. Translating it yields CASSLGQLEETQYF.